This T cell receptor (beta chain) derives from a study of cytomegalovirus exposure and HLA in healthy donors. The PCR was carried out with 60 Vbeta primers and 13 Jbeta primers. Measured with immunoSEQ multiplex PCR; TCRdb has only the in-frame clones, and not every one. Among tens of thousands of clones listed, about 81% were seen once. The germline V gene encodes CDR1 WNHNN and CDR2 SYGVQD (reference sequence). The CDR3 has 14 residues. V shed 3 bases and J 2 bases; nucleotides not matched to a gene: 3. The sequence derives from a man aged 45-65 years in good health and CMV-seropositive. The sample consisted of PBMCs. The V gene is TRBV10-1, the J gene TRBJ1-1; 7 nucleotides align to TRBD1. The CDR3 region is CASSEDRDNTEAFF. In DNA, the CDR3 is TGCGCCAGCAGTGAAGACAGGGATAACACTGAAGCTTTCTTT.